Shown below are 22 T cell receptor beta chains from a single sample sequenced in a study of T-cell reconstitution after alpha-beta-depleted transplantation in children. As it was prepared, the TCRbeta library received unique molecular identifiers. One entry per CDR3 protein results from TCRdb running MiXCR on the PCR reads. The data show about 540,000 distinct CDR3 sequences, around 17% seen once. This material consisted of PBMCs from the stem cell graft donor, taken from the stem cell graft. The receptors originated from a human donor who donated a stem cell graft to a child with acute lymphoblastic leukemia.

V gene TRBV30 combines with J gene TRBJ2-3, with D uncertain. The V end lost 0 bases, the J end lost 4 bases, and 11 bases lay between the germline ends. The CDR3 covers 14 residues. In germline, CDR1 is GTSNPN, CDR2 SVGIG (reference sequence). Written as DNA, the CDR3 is TGTGCCTGGAGTGTGGGTAGACCCCCAGATACGCAGTATTTT. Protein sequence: CAWSVGRPPDTQYF.

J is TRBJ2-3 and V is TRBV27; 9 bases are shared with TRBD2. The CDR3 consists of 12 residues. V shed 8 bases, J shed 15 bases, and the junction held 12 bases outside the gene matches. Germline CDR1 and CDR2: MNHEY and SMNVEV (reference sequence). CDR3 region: CASGQAGGPSYF. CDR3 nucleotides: TGTGCCAGCGGGCAGGCGGGAGGGCCATCTTATTTT.

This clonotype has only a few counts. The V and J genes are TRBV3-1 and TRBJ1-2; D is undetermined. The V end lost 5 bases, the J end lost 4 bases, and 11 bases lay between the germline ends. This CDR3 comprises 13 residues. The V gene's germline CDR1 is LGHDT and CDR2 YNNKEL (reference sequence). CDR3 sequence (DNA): TGTGCCAGCAGCTTAACAAGTGGCTATGGCTACACCTTC. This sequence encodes CASSLTSGYGYTF.

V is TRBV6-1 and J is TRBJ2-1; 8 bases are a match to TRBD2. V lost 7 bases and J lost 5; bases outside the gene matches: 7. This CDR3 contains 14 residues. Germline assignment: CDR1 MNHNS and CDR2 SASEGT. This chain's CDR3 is CASIPTGGDNEQFF. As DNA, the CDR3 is TGTGCCAGCATTCCGACGGGGGGGGACAATGAGCAGTTCTTC.

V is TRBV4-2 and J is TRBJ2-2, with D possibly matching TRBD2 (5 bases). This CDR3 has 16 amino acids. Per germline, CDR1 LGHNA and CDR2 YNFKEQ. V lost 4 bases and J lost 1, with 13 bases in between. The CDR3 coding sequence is TGTGCCAGCAGCCCCCTGGGAGCTTGGAACACCGGGGAGCTGTTTTTT. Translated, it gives CASSPLGAWNTGELFF.

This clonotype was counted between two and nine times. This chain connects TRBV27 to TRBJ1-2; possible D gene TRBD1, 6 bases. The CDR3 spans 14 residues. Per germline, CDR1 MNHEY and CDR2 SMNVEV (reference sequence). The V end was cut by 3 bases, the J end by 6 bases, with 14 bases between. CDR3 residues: CASSLGHRANGYTF. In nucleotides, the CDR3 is TGTGCCAGCAGTTTGGGACACAGGGCCAATGGCTACACCTTC.

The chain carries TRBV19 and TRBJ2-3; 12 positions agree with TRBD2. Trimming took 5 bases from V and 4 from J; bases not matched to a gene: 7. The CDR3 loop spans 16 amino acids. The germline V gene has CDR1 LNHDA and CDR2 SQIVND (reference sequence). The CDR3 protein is CASSSGTSGRPDTQYF. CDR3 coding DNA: TGTGCCAGTAGTTCGGGAACTAGCGGGAGGCCAGATACGCAGTATTTT.

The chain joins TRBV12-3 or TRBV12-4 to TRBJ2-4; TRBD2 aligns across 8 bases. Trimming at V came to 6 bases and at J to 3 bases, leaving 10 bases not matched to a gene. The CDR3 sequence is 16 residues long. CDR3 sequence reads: CASRPALAGNKNIQYF. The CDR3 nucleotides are TGTGCCAGCAGGCCTGCCTTAGCGGGGAACAAAAACATTCAGTACTTC.

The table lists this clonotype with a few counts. This CDR3 reads CASTLSGSRNTIYF. The CDR3 bases are TGTGCCAGCACCCTCTCAGGGTCTAGAAACACCATATATTTT. This chain joins TRBV12-3 or TRBV12-4 and TRBJ1-3, with D possibly matching TRBD1 (5 bases). This CDR3 has 14 residues. The V and J ends lost 7 bases and 5 bases respectively, with 15 bases between them.

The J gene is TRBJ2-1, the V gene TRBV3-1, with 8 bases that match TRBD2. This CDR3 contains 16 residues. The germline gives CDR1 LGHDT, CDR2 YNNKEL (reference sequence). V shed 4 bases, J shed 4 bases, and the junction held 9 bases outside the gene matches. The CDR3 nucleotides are TGTGCCAGCAGCCCCCTCGTCGGGAGGGAGTACAATGAGCAGTTCTTC. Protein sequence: CASSPLVGREYNEQFF.

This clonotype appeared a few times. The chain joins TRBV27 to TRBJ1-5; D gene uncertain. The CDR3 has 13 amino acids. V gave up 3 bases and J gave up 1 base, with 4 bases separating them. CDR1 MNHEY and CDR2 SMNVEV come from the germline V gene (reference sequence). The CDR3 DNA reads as TGTGCCAGCAGTTTCGAAAGCAATCAGCCCCAGCATTTT. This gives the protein CASSFESNQPQHF.

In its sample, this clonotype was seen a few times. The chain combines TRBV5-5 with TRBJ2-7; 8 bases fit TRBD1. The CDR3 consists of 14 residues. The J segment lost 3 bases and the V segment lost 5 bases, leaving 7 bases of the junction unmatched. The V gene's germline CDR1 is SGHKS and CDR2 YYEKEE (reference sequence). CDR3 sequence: CASRRPGGNYEQYF. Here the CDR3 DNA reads TGTGCCAGCAGGCGGCCAGGGGGCAACTACGAGCAGTACTTC.

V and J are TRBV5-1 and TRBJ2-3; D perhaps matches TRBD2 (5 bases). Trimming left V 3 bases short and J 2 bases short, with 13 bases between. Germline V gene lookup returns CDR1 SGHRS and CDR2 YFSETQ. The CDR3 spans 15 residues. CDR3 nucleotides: TGCGCCAGCAGCTATGCTTCGGGGTACACAGATACGCAGTATTTT. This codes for CASSYASGYTDTQYF. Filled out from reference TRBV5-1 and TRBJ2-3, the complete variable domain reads KAGVTQTPRYLIKTRGQQVTLSCSPISGHRSVSWYQQTPGQGLQFLFEYFSETQRNKGNFPGRFSGRQFSNSRSEMNVSTLELGDSALYLCASSYASGYTDTQYFGPGTRLTVL.

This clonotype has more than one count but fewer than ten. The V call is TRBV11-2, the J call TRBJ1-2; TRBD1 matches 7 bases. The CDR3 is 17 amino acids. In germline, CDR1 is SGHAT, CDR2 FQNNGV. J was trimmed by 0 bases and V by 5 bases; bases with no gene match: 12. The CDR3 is CASSGMTGPFTNYGYTF. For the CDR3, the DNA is TGTGCCAGCAGCGGGATGACAGGGCCCTTTACTAACTATGGCTACACCTTC.

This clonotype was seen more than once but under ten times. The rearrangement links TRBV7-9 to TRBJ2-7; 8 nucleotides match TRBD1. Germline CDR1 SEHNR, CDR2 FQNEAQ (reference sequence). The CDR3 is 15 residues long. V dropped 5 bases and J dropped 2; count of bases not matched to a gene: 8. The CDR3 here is CASSPRTGHPYEQYF. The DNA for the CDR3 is TGTGCCAGCAGCCCGAGGACAGGGCACCCCTACGAGCAGTACTTC.

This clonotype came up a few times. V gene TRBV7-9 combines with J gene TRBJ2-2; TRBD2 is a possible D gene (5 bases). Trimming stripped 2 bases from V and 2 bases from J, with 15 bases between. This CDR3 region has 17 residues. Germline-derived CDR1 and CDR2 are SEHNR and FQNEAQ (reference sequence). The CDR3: CASSLTTGNPNTGELFF. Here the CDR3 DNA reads TGTGCCAGCAGCTTAACTACCGGGAATCCAAACACCGGGGAGCTGTTTTTT.

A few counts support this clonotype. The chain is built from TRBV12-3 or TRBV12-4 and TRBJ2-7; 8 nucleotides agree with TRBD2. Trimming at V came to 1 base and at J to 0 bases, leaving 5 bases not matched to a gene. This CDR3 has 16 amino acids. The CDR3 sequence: CASSLGLAGLSYEQYF. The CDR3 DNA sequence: TGTGCCAGCAGTTTAGGGCTAGCGGGCCTCTCCTACGAGCAGTACTTC.

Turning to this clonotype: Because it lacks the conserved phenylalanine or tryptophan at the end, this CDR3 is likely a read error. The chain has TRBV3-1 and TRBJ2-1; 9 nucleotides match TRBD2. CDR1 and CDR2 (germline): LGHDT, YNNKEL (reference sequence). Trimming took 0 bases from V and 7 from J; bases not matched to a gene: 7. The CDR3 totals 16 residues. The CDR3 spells CASSQDDGLALNEQFI. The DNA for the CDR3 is TGTGCCAGCAGCCAAGATGACGGACTAGCGTTGAATGAGCAGTTCATC.

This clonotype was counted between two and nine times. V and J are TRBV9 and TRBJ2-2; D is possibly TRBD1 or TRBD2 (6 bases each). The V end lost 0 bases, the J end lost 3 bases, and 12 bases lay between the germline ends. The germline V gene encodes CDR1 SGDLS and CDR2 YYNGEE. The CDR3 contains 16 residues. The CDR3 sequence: CASSVEGGLDTGELFF. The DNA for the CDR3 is TGTGCCAGCAGCGTAGAGGGGGGCTTGGACACCGGGGAGCTGTTTTTT.

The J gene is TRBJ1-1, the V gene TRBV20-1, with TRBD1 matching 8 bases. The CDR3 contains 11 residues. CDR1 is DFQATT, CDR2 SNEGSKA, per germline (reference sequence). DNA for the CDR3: TGCAGGCCTTCGCAGGGGGCGCTGACTTTCTTT. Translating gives CRPSQGALTFF.

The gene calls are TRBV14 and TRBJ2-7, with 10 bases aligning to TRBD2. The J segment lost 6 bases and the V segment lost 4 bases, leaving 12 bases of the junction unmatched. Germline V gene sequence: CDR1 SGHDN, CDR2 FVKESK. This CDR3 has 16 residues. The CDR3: CASSLTLLAGMGEQYF. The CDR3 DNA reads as TGTGCCAGCAGCCTCACCCTACTAGCGGGGATGGGCGAGCAGTACTTC. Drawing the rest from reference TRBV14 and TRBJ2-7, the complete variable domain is EAGVTQFPSHSVIEKGQTVTLRCDPISGHDNLYWYRRVMGKEIKFLLHFVKESKQDESGMPNNRFLAERTGGTYSTLKVQPAELEDSGVYFCASSLTLLAGMGEQYFGPGTRLTVT.

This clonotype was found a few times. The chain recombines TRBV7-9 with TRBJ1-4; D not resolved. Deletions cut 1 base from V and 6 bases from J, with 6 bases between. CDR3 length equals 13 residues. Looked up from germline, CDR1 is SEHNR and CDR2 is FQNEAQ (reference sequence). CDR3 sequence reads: CASSLGADEKLFF. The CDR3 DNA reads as TGTGCCAGCAGCTTAGGGGCTGATGAAAAACTGTTTTTT.